A selection of T cell receptor beta chains follows, all from one sample in a study of shared clonotypes between healthy human individuals. Clones were sequenced by immunoSEQ multiplex PCR, and TCRdb holds only the in-frame ones, with some missing. In the table there are 2,500,000 or so clones, approximately 93% of which are singletons. Sequencing was performed on naive CD4+ T cells from PBMCs. The receptors here all came from a man younger than 35 in good health. Some clones in this sample may be carry-over from other donors' samples. The conserved cysteine and the conserved F or W are not part of the CDR3 here.

CDR3 length: 12; V gene: TRBV11-3; J gene: TRBJ2-2; CDR3 protein: ASRQGGSTGELF
CDR3 length: 12; V gene: TRBV7-2; J gene: TRBJ1-2; CDR3 protein: ASSQGAQNYGYT
CDR3 length: 12; V gene: TRBV5-4; J gene: TRBJ2-1; CDR3 protein: ASSLDSATREQF
CDR3 length: 14; V gene: TRBV11-1; J gene: TRBJ1-1; CDR3 protein: ASSSSAVGINTEAF
CDR3 length: 11; V gene: TRBV28; J gene: TRBJ2-7; CDR3 protein: ASSPVGVYEQY
CDR3 length: 13; V gene: TRBV28; J gene: TRBJ2-4; CDR3 protein: ASTHPMAMKNIQY
CDR3 length: 11; V gene: TRBV19; J gene: TRBJ1-2; CDR3 protein: ASTTPQGYGYT
CDR3 length: 12; V gene: TRBV7-8; J gene: TRBJ2-1; CDR3 protein: ASNPGFGNNEQF
CDR3 length: 15; V gene: TRBV7-2; J gene: TRBJ2-3; CDR3 protein: ASSLRGSGSGTDTQY
CDR3 length: 13; V gene: TRBV11-2; J gene: TRBJ1-1; CDR3 protein: ASTGTQTGPTEAF
CDR3 length: 11; V gene: TRBV5-1; J gene: TRBJ2-4; CDR3 protein: ASSSTPGDIQY
CDR3 length: 14; V gene: TRBV7-2; J gene: TRBJ1-3; CDR3 protein: ASSLQRVESGNTIY